This T cell receptor (beta chain) was retrieved from a study of T cell repertoires in cytomegalovirus infection (dated by TCRdb to between 2018 and 2021). Notes on the research overall: The HLA type of each donor mattered for the analysis, because public TCR beta signatures pointed to carriage of CMV infection along with the matching HLA type. General findings and caveats noted by the study authors: Cumulative frequency of public TCR beta family members discriminated carriers of CMV infection plus the relevant HLA type in this cohort and an independent roughly 340-donor cohort. In the ex vivo response, HLA-C-restricted CMV-specific TCR beta clonotypes were dominant, and in two of eight donors the single most frequent clonotype came from this HLA-C-restricted group.

V and J are truncated by 8 bases and 0 bases respectively, leaving an intervening sequence of 20 bases. From the germline V gene, CDR1 is SGHVT and CDR2 is SQSDAQ. Taken from cysteine to phenylalanine, the CDR3 has 17 residues. The kept DNA is CDR3 alone, 51 bases in frame from the first base. This clonotype was recorded at least ten times. Its antigen has not been determined. The sample holds no much larger clone one base away, and base qualities are not on file. Sequencing relied on an Illumina HiSeq 1500. In-frame beta chains were kept once TCRdb had trimmed the public reads at Q25 with fastp and called clones with MiXCR. Each entry merges the rows of one CDR3 protein and shows their most common DNA and genes. Present in this sample are approximately 260,000 distinct CDR3 sequences, over 15% of which were seen just once. Around half of the sample is held by the ten biggest clonotypes.

Sequenced material: CD8+ T cells from PBMCs. The chain was built from TRBV7-4 and TRBJ2-1; confidence is insufficient to name the D gene. The clonotype originates from a human donor in good health (CMV status not recorded). Some clones in this sample may be carry-over from other donors' samples. This receptor carries the CDR3 CASPCLNKGRSYNEQFF. The sequenced DNA is TGTGCCAGCCCCTGTTTAAATAAGGGCCGCTCCTACAATGAGCAGTTCTTC.